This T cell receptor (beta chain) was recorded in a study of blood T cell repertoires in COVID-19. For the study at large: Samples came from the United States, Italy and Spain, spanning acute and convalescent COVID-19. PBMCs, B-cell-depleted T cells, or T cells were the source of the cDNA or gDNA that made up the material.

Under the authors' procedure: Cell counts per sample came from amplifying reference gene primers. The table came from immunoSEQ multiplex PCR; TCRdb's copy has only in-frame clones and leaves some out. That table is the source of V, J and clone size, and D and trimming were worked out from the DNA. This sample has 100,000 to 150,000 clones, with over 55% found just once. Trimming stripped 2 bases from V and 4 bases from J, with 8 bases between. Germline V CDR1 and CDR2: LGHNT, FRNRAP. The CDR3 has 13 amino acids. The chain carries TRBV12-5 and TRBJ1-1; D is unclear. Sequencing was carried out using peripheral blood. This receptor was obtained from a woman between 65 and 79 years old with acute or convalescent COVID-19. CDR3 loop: CASGLRVSTEAFF. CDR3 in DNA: TGTGCTAGTGGTTTGCGGGTTTCCACTGAAGCTTTCTTT. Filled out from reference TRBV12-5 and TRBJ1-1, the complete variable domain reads DARVTQTPRHKVTEMGQEVTMRCQPILGHNTVFWYRQTMMQGLELLAYFRNRAPLDDSGMPKDRFSAEMPDATLATLKIQPSEPRDSAVYFCASGLRVSTEAFFGQGTRLTVV.